Sequencing of this T cell receptor (beta chain) was carried out in a study of T cells in Graves' hyperthyroidism and ophthalmopathy (dated by TCRdb to about 2019). Regarding the research as a whole: Peripheral blood was sampled at the time of initial diagnosis, prior to any treatment. The roughly 90 discovery patients were divided at random into training and test sets in a 7:3 ratio. A discovery cohort of approximately 97 patients, roughly 43 with Graves' ophthalmopathy and approximately 55 with stable Graves' hyperthyroidism, was used to find distinguishing TCR V-J signatures. The paper reports TCR Vbeta CDR3 sequencing of over 120 peripheral blood samples: 40 or so ophthalmopathy, 75 to 80 hyperthyroidism and 17 progressor patients. The study also compared thyroid tissue and blood T-cell repertoires from five or six Graves' hyperthyroidism patients. Once sampling was done, hyperthyroidism patients were given methimazole at a starting dose of 30 mg daily, whereas ophthalmopathy patients were given high-dose intravenous methylprednisolone. An independent validation cohort of around 19 hyperthyroidism patients and roughly 16 patients who later progressed to ophthalmopathy tested prospective prediction of ophthalmopathy.

CDR1 and CDR2 (MNHEY, SMNVEV) derive from the germline V gene (reference sequence). The V end gives up 2 bases and the J end 3 bases, leaving 6 bases in the junction not matched to a gene. The CDR3 runs 15 residues from the cysteine to the phenylalanine. The retained sequence is limited to the CDR3, 45 bases, with the frame set at the first base. Results the study describes overall, beyond this receptor: In validation, progression to ophthalmopathy was predicted by the model with 70.59% sensitivity and 72% to 85% specificity, a median of 6.5 months before onset. In cross-validation, a model built on a 13 V-J signature told ophthalmopathy apart from stable hyperthyroidism with about 90% sensitivity and roughly 81% specificity, and in testing the same model reached 80%/75%. No statistical method was used to fix the sample size in advance, and group allocation was not hidden from the investigators. Most expanded thyroid clonotypes (frequency above 0.001) were also detected in blood, suggesting blood repertoires may reflect thyroid immune responses.

There are many counts of this clonotype. What this receptor recognizes is not known. Nothing much larger sits one base from this clone, and base qualities are not available. Amplification of TCR beta CDR3 regions was carried out from RNA transcripts. The first round of RT-PCR for the TCR CDR3 was performed with the HTBI primer set and the Qiagen OneStep RT-PCR kit. Libraries were constructed in a second round of multiplex PCR, after which size selection and purification were performed. Libraries were sequenced paired-end with 100 bp reads on an Illumina HiSeq2000. As for how the authors treated the data: SOAPnuke was used to process the raw data, removing reads that contained adapters or uncalled bases, had a mean Phred below 15, or lacked an exact match to the constant primer or identifier. COPE v1.2.5 was used to merge the high-quality paired reads, and each unique nucleotide sequence was defined as a clonotype. Clonotypes were aligned to IMGT TRBV, TRBD and TRBJ reference segments using MiTCR v1.1. Analysis was restricted to V-J combinations with a frequency above 0.0001, which covered over 98% of repertoires. A TCS score was defined as the ratio of F50 (clonal expansion) to E x V (chaos), with BLOSUM62-based TCRdist applied between CDR3 peptides within each V-J. Welch's t-statistics and random forest reduced fewer than 600 V-J features to roughly 13, which were used in a naive Bayes classifier (R e1071). TCRdb took the public reads, trimmed them with fastp at Q25, ran MiXCR for clone calling and kept in-frame beta chains. Rows merge per CDR3 protein into single entries with the most common DNA and genes. The authors' filters were not applied to this entry. A total of roughly 720,000 distinct CDR3 sequences appear in this sample, roughly 17% of them only once. The ten largest account for around 15% of the sample.

Graves' hyperthyroidism was defined as stable when no progression to ophthalmopathy occurred over 18 months of follow-up. Hyperthyroidism patients were newly diagnosed, had a disease duration of under 2 months, and were aged 18 to 65 years. Patients with uncontrolled infections, other autoimmune diseases, pregnancy or lactation were excluded. Diagnoses relied on clinical symptoms, serum thyroxine and TRAb, thyroid ultrasound and orbital computed tomography. PBMCs were isolated from 10 ml of fresh peripheral blood by Ficoll-Paque density gradient centrifugation. Trizol reagent was used to extract total RNA, and RNA quality was then checked on an Agilent 2100 Bioanalyzer.

In this chain, TRBV27 is recombined with TRBJ2-7; 8 bases in the junction line up with TRBD1. Sequenced input: blood. This TCR came from a man in his fifties or sixties with Graves' hyperthyroidism. The CDR3 here reads CASSLVGQGHYEQYF. The nucleotides read TGTGCCAGCAGTTTAGTAGGACAGGGTCACTACGAGCAGTACTTC.